Included here is one TCR beta chain sequence, with context. Its antigen is undetermined. The sample is drawn from a study of CD8 T cells in ankylosing spondylitis. Study findings and constraints: Reports say disease-linked clones showed up significantly more in matched ankylosing spondylitis synovial fluid. Reactive arthritis synovial fluid and blood were previously reported to contain some motif variants. Seemingly characteristic of ankylosing spondylitis blood was a TCR beta motif consisting of 7 or 8 highly homologous variants. Relatively rare in peripheral blood, disease-linked clones were also CD8+.

Trimming cost V 0 bases and J 4 bases, with 10 bases left between them. The CDR3 has 14 residues. Germline CDR1 DFQATT, CDR2 SNEGSKA (reference sequence). TCRdb re-called the 5' RACE reads with MiXCR, one entry per CDR3 protein. The repertoire holds hundreds of thousands of distinct CDR3 sequences, with about 12% as singletons. V and J are TRBV20-1 and TRBJ1-3; D may be TRBD1 (5 bases). This clonotype originated in a male donor with ankylosing spondylitis. Sequencing used blood, either unsorted or a sorted T cell fraction (not recorded which). The CDR3 region has the DNA TGCAGTGCTAGAGATCCGAGGGACGGAAACACCATATATTTT. Amino acid sequence: CSARDPRDGNTIYF.